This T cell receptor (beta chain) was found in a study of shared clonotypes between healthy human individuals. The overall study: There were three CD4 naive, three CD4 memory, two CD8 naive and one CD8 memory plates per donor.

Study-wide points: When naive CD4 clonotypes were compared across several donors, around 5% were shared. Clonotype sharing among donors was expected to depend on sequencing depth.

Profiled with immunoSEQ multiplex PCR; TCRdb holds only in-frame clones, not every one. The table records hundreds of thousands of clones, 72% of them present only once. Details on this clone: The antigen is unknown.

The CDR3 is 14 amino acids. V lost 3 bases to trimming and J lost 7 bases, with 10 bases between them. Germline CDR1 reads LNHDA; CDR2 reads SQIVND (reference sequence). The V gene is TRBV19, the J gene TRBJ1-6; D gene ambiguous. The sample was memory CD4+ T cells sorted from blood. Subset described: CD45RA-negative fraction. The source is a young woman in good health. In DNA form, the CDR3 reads TGTGCCAGTAGTATGGGCAGAGACAATTCACCCCTCCACTTT. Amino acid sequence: CASSMGRDNSPLHF.